Listed here are 19 T cell receptor beta chains from one sample, sequenced in a study of blood T cell repertoires in COVID-19. Clones were read by immunoSEQ multiplex PCR, and TCRdb kept only the in-frame ones, dropping some. The sample holds about 55,000 clones; 75% to 95% are singletons and the top ten take approximately 15%. Sequencing was carried out using peripheral blood. Receptors originate from a human donor with active COVID-19. The donor label of this sample is uncertain.

The chain couples TRBV9 to TRBJ2-2; TRBD1 aligns across 9 bases. With V trimmed by 6 bases and J by 4 bases, 7 bases remained unmatched. The CDR3 totals 15 residues. Germline values: CDR1 SGDLS, CDR2 YYNGEE. The CDR3 nucleotides read TGTGCCAGCAATAACAGGGGGCGCGGCACCGGGGAGCTGTTTTTT. Residues: CASNNRGRGTGELFF.

The rearrangement links TRBV5-1 to TRBJ1-1; D may be TRBD1 (5 bases). Germline CDR1 reads SGHRS; CDR2 reads YFSETQ. The CDR3 is made up of 15 amino acids. The V and J ends lost 3 bases and 0 bases respectively, with 12 bases between them. CDR3 DNA: TGCGCCAGCAGCTCGGACACGAGAATGAACACTGAAGCTTTCTTT. Translated, it gives CASSSDTRMNTEAFF.

This clone was detected once. The V call is TRBV27, the J call TRBJ1-1, with D perhaps TRBD1 (6 bases). Looked up from germline, CDR1 is MNHEY and CDR2 is SMNVEV (reference sequence). Trimming left V 6 bases short and J 0 bases short, with 11 bases between. The CDR3 consists of 14 residues. CDR3 sequence (DNA): TGTGCCAGCAGGCAGGGACACCTGAACACTGAAGCTTTCTTT. Translating gives CASRQGHLNTEAFF.

The chain recombines TRBV19 with TRBJ1-1, with D tentatively TRBD1 (5 bases). The germline CDR1 and CDR2 sequences are LNHDA and SQIVND (reference sequence). Trimming removed 3 bases at V and 5 bases at J, with 13 bases between. The CDR3 contains 14 residues. CDR3 in amino acids: CASSIDRLFTEAFF. The CDR3 nucleotides are TGTGCCAGTAGTATCGACAGACTTTTTACTGAAGCTTTCTTT.

The V call is TRBV30, the J call TRBJ2-1, with TRBD2 matching over 10 bases. This CDR3 is built from 20 residues. The ends lost 0 bases at V and 0 bases at J; junction bases unmatched: 14. In germline, CDR1 is GTSNPN, CDR2 SVGIG (reference sequence). Here the CDR3 DNA reads TGTGCCTGGAGTGTAAATCAGGCTAGCGGGAGTTATAGCTCCTACAATGAGCAGTTCTTC. It specifies CAWSVNQASGSYSSYNEQFF.

CDR3 sequence (DNA): TGTGCCAGTAGTACCCGGACAGGGGGCAAGATCTACGAGCAGTACTTC. Protein sequence: CASSTRTGGKIYEQYF. The V gene is TRBV19, the J gene TRBJ2-7; 11 bases map to TRBD1. The CDR3 spans 16 residues. CDR1 and CDR2 from the germline V gene are LNHDA and SQIVND (reference sequence). The V gene end was trimmed by 4 bases and the J gene end by 3 bases; junction bases not matched to a gene: 8.

As DNA, the CDR3 is TGTGCCACTGGACAGAATGTCTACGAGCAGTACGTC. Protein: CATGQNVYEQYV. The rearrangement uses TRBV15 and TRBJ2-7, with TRBD1 as a possible D gene (6 bases). The CDR3 is 12 amino acids. Trimming removed 9 bases from V and 3 bases from J, with 12 bases in between. Germline V CDR1 and CDR2: LNHNV, YYDKDF (reference sequence).

The chain joins TRBV5-1 to TRBJ2-2; 8 bases agree with TRBD1. Per the germline V gene, CDR1 is SGHRS and CDR2 is YFSETQ. V shed 3 bases and J 6 bases; nucleotides not matched to a gene: 7. The CDR3 runs 15 residues. For the CDR3, the DNA is TGCGCCAGCAGCTCACGGACAGGGTGGGCCGGGGAGCTGTTTTTT. Translation gives CASSSRTGWAGELFF.

V gene TRBV4-3 combines with J gene TRBJ2-6, with 7 bases matching TRBD1. The CDR3 covers 18 residues. The junction had 7 bases not matched to a gene; V was cut back by 1 base and J by 1 base. Germline lookup yields CDR1 LGHNA and CDR2 YSLEER. The CDR3 protein is CASSQAETGLSGANVLTF. CDR3 in DNA: TGCGCCAGCAGCCAAGCGGAGACAGGGTTATCTGGGGCCAACGTCCTGACTTTC.

The gene calls are TRBV3-1 (or the pseudogene TRBV3-2) and TRBJ1-1, with D perhaps TRBD1 (5 bases). The CDR3 runs 15 residues. The V and J ends lost 0 bases and 0 bases respectively, with 8 bases between them. CDR1 is LGHDT, CDR2 YNNKEL, per germline (reference sequence). DNA for the CDR3: TGTGCCAGCAGCCAAGAGGGGCGCATGAACACTGAAGCTTTCTTT. Translated: CASSQEGRMNTEAFF.

This clone has just a few counts. The CDR3 DNA reads TGTGCCAGCAGTTACTCTGGGCAGAGCAATCAGCCCCAGCATTTT. This encodes CASSYSGQSNQPQHF. This rearrangement joins TRBV6-2 or TRBV6-3 to TRBJ1-5; D not certain. Germline-derived CDR1 and CDR2 are MNHEY and SVGEGT. The CDR3 has 15 residues. V was clipped by 0 bases and J by 1 base, with 7 bases between them.

This clone has a single count. The V gene is TRBV18, the J gene TRBJ1-2, with TRBD1 matching 11 bases. Per germline, CDR1 KGHSH and CDR2 LQKENI. The CDR3 loop spans 14 amino acids. V shed 3 bases and J 8 bases; nucleotides not matched to a gene: 5. CDR3 bases: TGTGCCAGCTCACCCTGGACAGGGGGCGAGGGCTACACCTTC. It translates to CASSPWTGGEGYTF.

This chain connects TRBV9 to TRBJ2-1; D gene ambiguous. The germline CDR1 and CDR2 sequences are SGDLS and YYNGEE. V lost 0 bases to trimming and J lost 9 bases, with 13 bases between them. This CDR3 has 14 residues. The DNA of the CDR3 is TGTGCCAGCAGCGTAGGGAGCCCTCCTACTGAGCAGTTCTTC. It yields the protein CASSVGSPPTEQFF.

This sequence joins TRBV28 and TRBJ1-5; no firm D call. The V gene lost 5 bases and the J gene lost 6 bases, with 14 bases spanning the gap. CDR3 size: 14 residues. Germline V gene lookup returns CDR1 MDHEN and CDR2 SYDVKM. CDR3 protein: CASSPSGTGQPQHF. CDR3 nucleotides: TGTGCCAGCAGTCCATCAGGAACCGGTCAGCCCCAGCATTTT.

The V call is TRBV4-2, the J call TRBJ2-2; no firm D call. The CDR3 is made up of 14 amino acids. Trimming pared 0 bases from V and 1 base from J, leaving 3 bases between. Per germline, CDR1 LGHNA and CDR2 YNFKEQ. The DNA for the CDR3 is TGTGCCAGCAGCCAAGACTGGAACACCGGGGAGCTGTTTTTT. Translation gives CASSQDWNTGELFF.

V gene TRBV2 combines with J gene TRBJ2-5; D not certain. The CDR3 is 13 amino acids. V dropped 1 base and J dropped 5 bases, with 8 bases sitting between them. Germline CDR1 and CDR2: SNHLY and FYNNEI. This chain's CDR3 is CASSEGAVETQYF. DNA of the CDR3: TGTGCCAGCAGTGAAGGGGCAGTTGAGACCCAGTACTTC. Full variable domain (rest looked up from reference TRBV2 and TRBJ2-5): EPEVTQTPSHQVTQMGQEVILRCVPISNHLYFYWYRQILGQKVEFLVSFYNNEISEKSEIFDDQFSVERPDGSNFTLKIRSTKLEDSAMYFCASSEGAVETQYFGPGTRLLVL.

The J gene is TRBJ2-1, the V gene TRBV10-3; perhaps TRBD2 as D (5 bases). Germline V lookup: CDR1 ENHRY, CDR2 SYGVKD. The CDR3 has 16 amino acids. The V gene lost 2 bases and the J gene lost 4 bases, with 15 bases spanning the gap. CDR3 nucleotide sequence: TGTGCCATCAGTGAGAGTCCGGGGATCGTGTACAATGAGCAGTTCTTC. Amino acids: CAISESPGIVYNEQFF.

The V gene is TRBV21-1, the J gene TRBJ1-1; TRBD1 is the table's D call, not checked against the DNA. TRBV21-1 is marked as a pseudogene. The CDR3 runs to 17 residues. CDR3 DNA sequence: TGTGCCAGCAGGAAAAGGCCGGGACAGGGGTCGCCCACTGAAGCTTTCTTT. Translated, it gives CASRKRPGQGSPTEAFF.

The CDR3 region has the DNA TGTGCCACCAGCGGGAGGAGGATCTATGGCTACACCTTC. This sequence encodes CATSGRRIYGYTF. J is TRBJ1-2 and V is TRBV15; D remains ambiguous. The CDR3 totals 13 residues. Trimming shortened V by 5 bases and J by 4 bases, and 11 bases separated the two germline ends. The germline V gene encodes CDR1 LNHNV and CDR2 YYDKDF (reference sequence). Full variable domain (missing parts from reference TRBV15 and TRBJ1-2): DAMVIQNPRYQVTQFGKPVTLSCSQTLNHNVMYWYQQKSSQAPKLLFHYYDKDFNNEADTPDNFQSRRPNTSFCFLDIRSPGLGDTAMYLCATSGRRIYGYTFGSGTRLTVV.